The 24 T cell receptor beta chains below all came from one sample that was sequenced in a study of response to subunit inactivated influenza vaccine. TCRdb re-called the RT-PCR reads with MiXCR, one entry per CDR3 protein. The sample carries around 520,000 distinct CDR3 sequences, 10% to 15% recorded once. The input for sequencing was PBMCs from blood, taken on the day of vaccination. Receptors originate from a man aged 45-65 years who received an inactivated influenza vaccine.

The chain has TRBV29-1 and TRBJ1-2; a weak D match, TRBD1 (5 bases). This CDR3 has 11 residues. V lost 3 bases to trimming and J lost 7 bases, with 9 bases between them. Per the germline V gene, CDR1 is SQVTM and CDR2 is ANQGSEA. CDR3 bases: TGCAGCGTTGACAGGGTTCTTGGCTACACCTTC. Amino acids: CSVDRVLGYTF.

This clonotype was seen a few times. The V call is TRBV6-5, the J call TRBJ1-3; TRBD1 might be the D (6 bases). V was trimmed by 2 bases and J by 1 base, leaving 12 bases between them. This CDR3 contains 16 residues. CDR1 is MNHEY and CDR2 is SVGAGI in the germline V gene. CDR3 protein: CASSYAAGDSGNTIYF. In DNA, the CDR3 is TGTGCCAGCAGTTACGCTGCAGGGGATTCTGGAAACACCATATATTTT.

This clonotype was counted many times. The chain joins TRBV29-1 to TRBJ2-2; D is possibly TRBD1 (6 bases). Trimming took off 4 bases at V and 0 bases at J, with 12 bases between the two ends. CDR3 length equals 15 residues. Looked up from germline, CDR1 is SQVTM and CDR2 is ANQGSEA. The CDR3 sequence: CSVVQAGANTGELFF. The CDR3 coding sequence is TGCAGCGTTGTACAGGCAGGGGCGAACACCGGGGAGCTGTTTTTT.

CDR3 protein: CASSAFTSGGALEQFF. The DNA of the CDR3 is TGTGCCAGCAGTGCCTTTACTAGCGGGGGGGCCCTTGAGCAGTTCTTC. The chain has TRBV6-1 and TRBJ2-1; 13 bases map to TRBD2. The CDR3 runs 16 residues. The V gene end was trimmed by 4 bases and the J gene end by 9 bases; junction bases not matched to a gene: 9. The germline gives CDR1 MNHNS, CDR2 SASEGT.

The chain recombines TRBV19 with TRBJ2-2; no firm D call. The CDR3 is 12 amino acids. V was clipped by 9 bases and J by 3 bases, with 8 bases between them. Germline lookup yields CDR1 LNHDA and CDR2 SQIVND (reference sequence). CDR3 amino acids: CARPPDTGELFF. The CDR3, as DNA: TGTGCCAGGCCCCCTGACACCGGGGAGCTGTTTTTT.

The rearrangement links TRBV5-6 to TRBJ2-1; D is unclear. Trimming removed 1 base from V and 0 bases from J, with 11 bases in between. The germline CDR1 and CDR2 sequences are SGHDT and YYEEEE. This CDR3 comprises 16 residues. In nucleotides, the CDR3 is TGTGCCAGCAGCTTGAAGCGTTATGTCTCCTACAATGAGCAGTTCTTC. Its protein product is CASSLKRYVSYNEQFF.

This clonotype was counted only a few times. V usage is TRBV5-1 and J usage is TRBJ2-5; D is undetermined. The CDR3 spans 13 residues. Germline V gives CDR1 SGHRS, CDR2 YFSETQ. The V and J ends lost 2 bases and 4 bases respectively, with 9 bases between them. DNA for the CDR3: TGCGCCAGCAGCTTTCCTACCTCAGAGACCCAGTACTTC. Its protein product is CASSFPTSETQYF.

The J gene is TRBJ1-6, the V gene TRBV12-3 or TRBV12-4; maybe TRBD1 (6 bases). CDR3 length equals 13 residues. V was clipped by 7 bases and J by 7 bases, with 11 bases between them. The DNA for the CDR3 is TGTGCCAGCACACAGGGTAACAATTCACCCCTCCACTTT. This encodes CASTQGNNSPLHF.

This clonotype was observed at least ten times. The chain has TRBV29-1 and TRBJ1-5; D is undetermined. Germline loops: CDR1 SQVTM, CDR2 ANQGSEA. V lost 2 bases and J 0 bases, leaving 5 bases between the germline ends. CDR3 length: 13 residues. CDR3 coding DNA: TGCAGCGTTGAAACAGATAGCAATCAGCCCCAGCATTTT. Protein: CSVETDSNQPQHF.

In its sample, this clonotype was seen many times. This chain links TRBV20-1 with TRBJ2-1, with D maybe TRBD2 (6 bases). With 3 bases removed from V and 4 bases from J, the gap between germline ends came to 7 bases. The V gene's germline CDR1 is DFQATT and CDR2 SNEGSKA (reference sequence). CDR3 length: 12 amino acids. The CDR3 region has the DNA TGCAGTGCTAGCCGGGGGTACAATGAGCAGTTCTTC. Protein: CSASRGYNEQFF.

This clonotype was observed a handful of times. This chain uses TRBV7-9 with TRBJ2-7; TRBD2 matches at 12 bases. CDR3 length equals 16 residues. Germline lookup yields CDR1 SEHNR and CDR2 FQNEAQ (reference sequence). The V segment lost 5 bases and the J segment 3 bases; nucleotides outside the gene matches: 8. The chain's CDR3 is CASSLGTSGLSYEQYF. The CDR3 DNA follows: TGTGCCAGCAGCCTCGGGACTAGCGGGCTTAGCTACGAGCAGTACTTC.

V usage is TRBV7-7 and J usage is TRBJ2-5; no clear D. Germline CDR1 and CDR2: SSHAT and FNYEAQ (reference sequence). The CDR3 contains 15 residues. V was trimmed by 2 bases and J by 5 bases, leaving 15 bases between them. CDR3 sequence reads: CASSLNALSRETQYF. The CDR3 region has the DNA TGTGCCAGCAGCTTAAATGCCCTCTCGCGGGAGACCCAGTACTTC. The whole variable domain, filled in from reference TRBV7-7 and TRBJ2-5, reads GAGVSQSPRYKVTKRGQDVTLRCDPISSHATLYWYQQALGQGPEFLTYFNYEAQPDKSGLPSDRFSAERPEGSISTLTIQRTEQRDSAMYRCASSLNALSRETQYFGPGTRLLVL.

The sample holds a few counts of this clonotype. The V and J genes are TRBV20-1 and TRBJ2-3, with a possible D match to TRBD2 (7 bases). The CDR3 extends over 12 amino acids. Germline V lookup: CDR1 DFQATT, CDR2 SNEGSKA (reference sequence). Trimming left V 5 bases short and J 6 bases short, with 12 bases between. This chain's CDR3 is CSAPGGPDTQYF. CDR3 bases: TGCAGTGCTCCCGGGGGGCCCGATACGCAGTATTTT.

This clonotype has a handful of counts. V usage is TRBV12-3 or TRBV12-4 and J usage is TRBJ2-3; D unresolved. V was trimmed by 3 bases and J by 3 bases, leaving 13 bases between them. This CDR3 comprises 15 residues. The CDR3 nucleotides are TGTGCCAGCAGTTTGGTGTATCCGGGTACAGATACGCAGTATTTT. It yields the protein CASSLVYPGTDTQYF.

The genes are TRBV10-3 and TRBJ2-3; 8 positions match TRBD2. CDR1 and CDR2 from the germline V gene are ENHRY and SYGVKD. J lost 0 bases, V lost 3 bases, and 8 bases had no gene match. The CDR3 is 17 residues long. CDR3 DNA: TGTGCCATCAGTGACTCCTATAGCGGGATTAGCACAGATACGCAGTATTTT. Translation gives CAISDSYSGISTDTQYF.

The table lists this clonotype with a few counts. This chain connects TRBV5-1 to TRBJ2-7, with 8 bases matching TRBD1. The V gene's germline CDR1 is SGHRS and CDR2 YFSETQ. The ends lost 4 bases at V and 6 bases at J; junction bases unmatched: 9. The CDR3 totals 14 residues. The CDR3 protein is CASSPTGVGGEQYF. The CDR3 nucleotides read TGCGCCAGCAGCCCGACAGGGGTTGGAGGCGAGCAGTACTTC.

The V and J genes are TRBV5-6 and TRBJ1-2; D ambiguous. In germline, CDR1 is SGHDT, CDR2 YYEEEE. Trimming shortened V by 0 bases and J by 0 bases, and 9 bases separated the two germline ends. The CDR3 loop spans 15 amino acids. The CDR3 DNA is TGTGCCAGCAGCTTGGCCCCACTGGCTAACTATGGCTACACCTTC. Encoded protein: CASSLAPLANYGYTF.

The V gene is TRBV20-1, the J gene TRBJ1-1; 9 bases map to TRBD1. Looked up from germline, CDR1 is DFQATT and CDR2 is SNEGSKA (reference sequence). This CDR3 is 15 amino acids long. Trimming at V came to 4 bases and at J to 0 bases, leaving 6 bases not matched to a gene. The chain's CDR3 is CSATYRGRMNTEAFF. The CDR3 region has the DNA TGCAGTGCTACTTACAGGGGGCGGATGAACACTGAAGCTTTCTTT.

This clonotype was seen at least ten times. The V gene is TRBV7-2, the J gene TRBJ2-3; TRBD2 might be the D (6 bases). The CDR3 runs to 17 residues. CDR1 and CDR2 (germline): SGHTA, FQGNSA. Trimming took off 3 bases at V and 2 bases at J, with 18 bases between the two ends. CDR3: CASSFALSGLYTDTQYF. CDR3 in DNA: TGTGCCAGCAGCTTCGCCCTCTCGGGACTCTACACAGATACGCAGTATTTT. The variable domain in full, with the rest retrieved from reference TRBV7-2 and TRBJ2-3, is GAGVSQSPSNKVTEKGKDVELRCDPISGHTALYWYRQSLGQGLEFLIYFQGNSAPDKSGLPSDRFSAERTGGSVSTLTIQRTQQEDSAVYLCASSFALSGLYTDTQYFGPGTRLTVL.

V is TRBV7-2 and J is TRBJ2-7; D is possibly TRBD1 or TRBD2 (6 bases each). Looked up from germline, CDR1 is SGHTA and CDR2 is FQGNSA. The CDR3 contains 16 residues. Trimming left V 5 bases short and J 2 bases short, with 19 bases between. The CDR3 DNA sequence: TGTGCCAGCAGCCCATGGTTTGGGGGGCGAACCTACGAGCAGTACTTC. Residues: CASSPWFGGRTYEQYF.

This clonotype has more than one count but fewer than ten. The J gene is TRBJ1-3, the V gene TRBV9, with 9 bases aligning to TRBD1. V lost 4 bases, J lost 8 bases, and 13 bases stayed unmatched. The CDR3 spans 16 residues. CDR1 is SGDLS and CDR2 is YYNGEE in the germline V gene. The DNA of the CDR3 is TGTGCCAGCAGCCCCCGTCCCGGGACAGGGAAGGACACCATATATTTT. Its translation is CASSPRPGTGKDTIYF.

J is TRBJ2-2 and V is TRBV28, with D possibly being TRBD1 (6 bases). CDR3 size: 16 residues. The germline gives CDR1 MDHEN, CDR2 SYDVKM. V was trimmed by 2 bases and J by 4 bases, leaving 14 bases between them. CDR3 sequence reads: CASSLEQGSFTGELFF. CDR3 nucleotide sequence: TGTGCCAGCAGTTTAGAACAGGGATCGTTCACCGGGGAGCTGTTTTTT. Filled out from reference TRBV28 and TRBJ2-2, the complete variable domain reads DVKVTQSSRYLVKRTGEKVFLECVQDMDHENMFWYRQDPGLGLRLIYFSYDVKMKEKGDIPEGYSVSREKKERFSLILESASTNQTSMYLCASSLEQGSFTGELFFGEGSRLTVL.

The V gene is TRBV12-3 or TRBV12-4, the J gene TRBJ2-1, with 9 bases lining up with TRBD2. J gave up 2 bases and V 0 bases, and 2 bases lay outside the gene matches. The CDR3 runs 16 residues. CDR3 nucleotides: TGTGCCAGCAGTTTAGCGCGCGGGGGGGCCTACAATGAGCAGTTCTTC. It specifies CASSLARGGAYNEQFF.

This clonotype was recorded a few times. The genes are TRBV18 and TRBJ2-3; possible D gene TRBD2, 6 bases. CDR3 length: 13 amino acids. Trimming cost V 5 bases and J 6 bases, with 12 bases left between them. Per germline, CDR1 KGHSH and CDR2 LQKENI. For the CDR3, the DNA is TGTGCCAGCTCAAACGCAGGAGGGGATACGCAGTATTTT. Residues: CASSNAGGDTQYF.